Listed here is a single T cell receptor beta chain. Its antigen is as yet unknown. This entry is derived from a study of T cells in localized non-small cell lung cancer. The study's findings and limits: Heterogeneity stays possible, as sequencing covered only one tumor region.

Repertoires were generated with immunoSEQ multiplex PCR, while TCRdb's copy carries only in-frame clones and drops some. This repertoire shows under 2,500 clones, approximately 36% found once; its top ten account for 22%. Germline V lookup: CDR1 SGHNT, CDR2 YENEEA. J was trimmed by 4 bases and V by 5 bases; bases with no gene match: 9. The CDR3 is 15 amino acids. The sequences come from lung tumor tissue, collected before any cancer treatment. This chain joins TRBV11-3 and TRBJ2-7; 9 bases are shared with TRBD1. The TCR sequence derives from a female donor aged 60 or older with stage I lung adenocarcinoma. CDR3 region: CASSTAGQGQYEQYF. The CDR3, as DNA: TGTGCCAGCAGCACCGCGGGACAGGGACAATACGAGCAGTACTTC.